The entry below gives a single T cell receptor beta chain sequence along with its context. This specimen belongs to a study of blood T cell repertoires in COVID-19. Overall study context: COVID-19 samples from acute and convalescent phases originated in the United States, Italy and Spain. T cells, B-cell-depleted T cells, or PBMCs provided the cDNA or gDNA that served as material.

The CDR3 covers 14 residues. Germline trimming cut 1 base from V and 8 bases from J; bases unmatched to any gene: 3. Germline values: CDR1 LGHDT, CDR2 YNNKEL (reference sequence). Authors' processing steps: Reference gene primer amplification in the assay estimated nucleated cell counts. Clones were sequenced by immunoSEQ multiplex PCR, and TCRdb holds only the in-frame ones, with some missing. V, J and clone size reflect that table, while D and trimming were determined from the DNA. The sample lists about 210,000 clones, roughly 80% occurring once. Sequenced material: peripheral blood. The chain uses TRBV3-1 (or the pseudogene TRBV3-2) and TRBJ2-4, with TRBD2 matching over 9 bases. This TCR was sampled from a man between 60 and 70 years old with acute or convalescent COVID-19. The CDR3 DNA is TGTGCCAGCAGCCAAGGACTAGCGGCCGACATTCAGTACTTC. Translated: CASSQGLAADIQYF.